This T cell receptor (beta chain) appears in the sequencing data of a study of neurological immune-mediated disorders. Germline loops: CDR1 LGHNT, CDR2 FRNRAP. This CDR3 contains 14 residues. The V and J ends lost 3 bases and 2 bases respectively, with 10 bases between them. The sample holds many counts of this clonotype. The authors produced cDNA by 5'RACE using 10-nucleotide random UMIs. One entry per CDR3 protein results from TCRdb running MiXCR on the 5' RACE reads. The sample has over 25,000 distinct CDR3 sequences, around an eighth seen once; the top ten hold 5.5% to 7.5%. Source material was 2 million unsorted PBMCs, stored at -80 °C in RNAlater.

Material: PBMCs. The rearrangement links TRBV12-5 to TRBJ1-2, with D tentatively TRBD1 (6 bases). The receptor was isolated from a woman between 55 and 75 years old in good health. CDR3 bases: TGTGCTAGTGGTTTAAGCGACAGGAACTATGGCTACACCTTC. As protein: CASGLSDRNYGYTF.